This paragraph reports one T cell receptor beta chain. The data originate from a study of sequential checkpoint blockade in melanoma. Study overall: Randomization was 1:1 between first-line nivolumab→ipilimumab and ipilimumab→nivolumab. Each arm's sequence ended with maintenance nivolumab.

Treatment denoted: randomized to nivolumab then ipilimumab (arm A) or the reverse (arm B). No patient had prior DNA-damaging chemotherapy. Live CD3+CD8+ CD19− CD56− cells were sorted from PBMCs. Some clones are missing from TCRdb's copy, which holds only in-frame ones; the method was immunoSEQ multiplex PCR. Of 9,500 to 11,000 clones in the sample, under 60% are singletons; the top ten hold about a sixth. The germline gives CDR1 SGHRS, CDR2 YFSETQ. The CDR3 sequence is 14 residues long. V lost 0 bases, J lost 2 bases, and 9 bases lay in between. The gene calls are TRBV5-1 and TRBJ2-7; possibly TRBD2 for D (5 bases). The TCR was taken from a human donor with melanoma. The material sequenced was CD8+ T cells sorted from blood (inferred from file names), taken from a patient given nivolumab and ipilimumab in sequence. CDR3 in amino acids: CASSLGGDPYEQYF. CDR3 coding DNA: TGCGCCAGCAGCTTGGGGGGAGATCCCTACGAGCAGTACTTC.